The rows below give T cell receptor beta chains drawn from one sample of a study of cytomegalovirus exposure and HLA in healthy donors. The table came from immunoSEQ multiplex PCR; TCRdb's copy has only in-frame clones and leaves some out. The table lists approximately 190,000 clones. Specimen: PBMCs. The receptors were sampled from a young man in good health and CMV-seronegative. Both conserved end residues are part of each CDR3. The D gene is left open where the match is weak.

V	J	length	D	DNA	CDR3
TRBV11-3	TRBJ2-1	18	TRBD2	TGTGCCAGCAGCCACGGGGCCGGGACTAGCGGGGGGCACAATGAGCAGTTCTTC	CASSHGAGTSGGHNEQFF
TRBV5-4	TRBJ2-3	16	NA	TGTGCCAGCCGCCTTGGGGGGGCGGCCAAATTAGATACGCAGTATTTT	CASRLGGAAKLDTQYF
TRBV2	TRBJ1-2	13	NA	TGTGCCAGCAGTGAAGGACAGGCTGGTGGCTACACCTTC	CASSEGQAGGYTF
TRBV7-6	TRBJ1-1	13	NA	TGTGCCAGCAGCTATACAGGGAACACTGAAGCTTTCTTT	CASSYTGNTEAFF
TRBV5-1	TRBJ2-7	17	TRBD2	TGCGCCAGCAGCTTGGCCGAGACTAGCGGACTTGGCTACGAGCAGTACTTC	CASSLAETSGLGYEQYF
TRBV5-1	TRBJ2-1	15	TRBD2	TGCGCCAGCAGCCCGAGGACTAGCGGGGCCAATGAGCAGTTCTTC	CASSPRTSGANEQFF
TRBV2	TRBJ2-3	14	TRBD1	TGTGCCAGCAGTGCGACAGGGGGCACAGATACGCAGTATTTT	CASSATGGTDTQYF
TRBV10-1	TRBJ2-5	18	TRBD2	TGCGCCAGCAGTGAGACTCCTACCGGGACTAGCGGCTTAGAGACCCAGTACTTC	CASSETPTGTSGLETQYF
TRBV2	TRBJ2-5	14	TRBD1	TGTGCCAGCAGCGACAGGGGGCGCCGGGAGACCCAGTACTTC	CASSDRGRRETQYF
TRBV5-1	TRBJ1-2	15	TRBD1	TGCGCCAGCAGCCCCTGGACAGGGGGATACTATGGCTACACCTTC	CASSPWTGGYYGYTF
TRBV5-1	TRBJ1-3	16	TRBD1	TGCGCCAGCAGGCAACACGGGACAGACCTTGGAAACACCATATATTTT	CASRQHGTDLGNTIYF
TRBV28	TRBJ2-7	14	NA	TGTGCCAGCAGACCGACAGGAGTAAACTACGAGCAGTACTTC	CASRPTGVNYEQYF
TRBV9	TRBJ1-3	16	NA	TGTGCCAGCAGCGCCAAGCGAGCGAACCGCGGAAACACCATATATTTT	CASSAKRANRGNTIYF
TRBV5-8	TRBJ2-1	16	TRBD2	TGTGCCAGCAGCTTGGTGGCGGGAGGAGGCTACAATGAGCAGTTCTTC	CASSLVAGGGYNEQFF
TRBV14	TRBJ1-1	17	TRBD1	TGTGCCAGCAGCCAAGTTGGGTACAGGGGGCAAGGCACTGAAGCTTTCTTT	CASSQVGYRGQGTEAFF
TRBV6-5	TRBJ2-3	15	NA	TGTGCCAGCAAAACCGGAGGACTTCCCCTAGATACGCAGTATTTT	CASKTGGLPLDTQYF
TRBV6-1	TRBJ1-1	15	NA	TGTGCCAGCAGTGAATCGTGGCGGGTGAACACTGAAGCTTTCTTT	CASSESWRVNTEAFF
TRBV27	TRBJ1-5	17	NA	TGTGCCAGCAGTCCCACCGCCGGGGGGCCTTCTAGTCAGCCCCAGCATTTT	CASSPTAGGPSSQPQHF
TRBV5-6	TRBJ1-3	17	NA	TGTGCCAGCAGCTTGACAGGAATACGAGTCTCTGGAAACACCATATATTTT	CASSLTGIRVSGNTIYF
TRBV10-1	TRBJ2-3	15	TRBD2	TGCGCCAGCAGTGAAGGAGCGGGGGGGGCAGATACGCAGTATTTT	CASSEGAGGADTQYF
TRBV30	TRBJ1-1	13	NA	TGTGCCTGGAGTCACCCGTGGGGCCTGTGGGCTTTCTTT	CAWSHPWGLWAFF
TRBV5-4	TRBJ2-7	16	NA	TGTGCCAGCAGCTTGGATTCTAGCTCCTTTGCCTACGAGCAGTACTTC	CASSLDSSSFAYEQYF
TRBV30	TRBJ2-7	13	NA	TGTGCCTGGAGCGACGGGACATCCTACGAGCAGTACTTC	CAWSDGTSYEQYF
TRBV28	TRBJ1-3	14	NA	TGTGCCAGCAGTTTAAGCAGGGCCGGAAACACCATATATTTT	CASSLSRAGNTIYF
TRBV7-2	TRBJ2-5	14	TRBD2	TGTGCCAGCAGCTTGGGGCGGGGGCAAGAGACCCAGTACTTC	CASSLGRGQETQYF
TRBV6-1	TRBJ2-1	18	TRBD1	TGTGCCAGCAGTGAAGGAGGGGCTCGGGACAGGGGGTACGGTGAGCAGTTCTTC	CASSEGGARDRGYGEQFF
TRBV7-9	TRBJ1-1	14	NA	TGTGCCAGCAGCCGCCCTTCGAGGAACACTGAAGCTTTCTTT	CASSRPSRNTEAFF
TRBV7-2	TRBJ1-1	12	NA	TGTGCCAGCAGCCCCGTCCACACTGAAGCTTTCTTT	CASSPVHTEAFF
TRBV11-1	TRBJ2-7	12	NA	TGTGCCAGCAGCTTATCAGTTTACGAGCAGTACTTC	CASSLSVYEQYF
TRBV2	TRBJ2-1	14	TRBD2	TGTGCCAGCAGTTCGACTAGCGGGGGCTATGAGCAGTTCTTC	CASSSTSGGYEQFF
TRBV2	TRBJ1-1	18	NA	TGTGCCAGCAGTGAAGCGCGGGGGGGGGCGAGGGTTAACACTGAAGCTTTCTTT	CASSEARGGARVNTEAFF
TRBV7-2	TRBJ2-7	14	TRBD1	TGTGCCAGCAGCTACAGACAGGGGTGGTACGAGCAGTACTTC	CASSYRQGWYEQYF
TRBV18	TRBJ1-2	14	NA	TGTGCCAGCTCACGAGTCAGGGATGGGAATGGCTACACCTTC	CASSRVRDGNGYTF
TRBV14	TRBJ1-5	13	NA	TGTGCCAGCAGCCGAGCTTCAAAGGAGGCCCAGCATTTT	CASSRASKEAQHF
TRBV7-9	TRBJ1-5	13	TRBD1	TGTGCCAGCAGCCAATCGACGGACAGGGCCCAGCATTTT	CASSQSTDRAQHF
TRBV15	TRBJ2-3	15	TRBD2	TGTGCCACCAGCAGTGGGATCGGGGGGGGAGATACGCAGTATTTT	CATSSGIGGGDTQYF
TRBV6-5	TRBJ2-7	14	NA	TGTGCCAGCAGGCGCGGGGCCCTCGCCTACGAGCAGTACTTC	CASRRGALAYEQYF
TRBV5-1	TRBJ2-6	16	NA	TGCGCCAGCAGCGCGGGACCGATCTCTGGGGCCAACGTCCTGACTTTC	CASSAGPISGANVLTF
TRBV11-3	TRBJ2-7	14	TRBD1	TGTGCCAGCAGCATAGGACAGGGGGGTTACGAGCAGTACTTC	CASSIGQGGYEQYF
TRBV6-4	TRBJ2-3	16	NA	TGTGCCAGCAGTGTAGGTCCCAGGGGAAGCACAGATACGCAGTATTTT	CASSVGPRGSTDTQYF
TRBV6-5	TRBJ2-5	14	TRBD1	TGTGCCAGCAGTTACGACAGGGGGCAGGAGACCCAGTACTTC	CASSYDRGQETQYF
TRBV7-3	TRBJ2-5	16	TRBD1	TGTGCCAGCAGCCAGACAGGGGGGAGGAGGGAAGAGACCCAGTACTTC	CASSQTGGRREETQYF
TRBV6-1	TRBJ1-1	14	NA	TGTGCCAGCAGTGAATTACCGGGGAACACTGAAGCTTTCTTT	CASSELPGNTEAFF
TRBV19	TRBJ1-5	17	TRBD1	TGTGCCAGTAGAACCTTCGGTCGACAGGGACGCAATCAGCCCCAGCATTTT	CASRTFGRQGRNQPQHF
TRBV5-8	TRBJ1-1	15	TRBD1	TGTGCCAGCAGCTATCACAGGGGGGGGAACACTGAAGCTTTCTTT	CASSYHRGGNTEAFF
TRBV19	TRBJ2-7	15	TRBD2	TGTGCCAGTAGTATCGGTCTAGCGGGCTTCTACGAGCAGTACTTC	CASSIGLAGFYEQYF
TRBV11-3	TRBJ1-6	13	NA	TGTGCCAGCAGCCGAGGAGGACGATCACCCCTCCACTTT	CASSRGGRSPLHF
TRBV5-1	TRBJ2-5	15	NA	TGCGCCAGCAGCAGGGATACAGGGCCGCAAGAGACCCAGTACTTC	CASSRDTGPQETQYF
TRBV5-1	TRBJ1-4	16	NA	TGCGCCAGCAGCTTGGATGGGGGCTCGGGTAATGAAAAACTGTTTTTT	CASSLDGGSGNEKLFF
TRBV28	TRBJ1-2	15	NA	TGTGCCAGCAGTTTAGATATGTGGCGGAACTATGGCTACACCTTC	CASSLDMWRNYGYTF
TRBV5-1	TRBJ2-5	13	NA	TGCGCCAGCAGCTTTGGGGGCGGAGAGACCCAGTACTTC	CASSFGGGETQYF
TRBV7-9	TRBJ1-2	15	TRBD1	TGTGCCAGCAGCCGTGGGACAGGGGATCGGTATGGCTACACCTTC	CASSRGTGDRYGYTF
TRBV4-2	TRBJ2-1	14	NA	TGTGCCAGCAGCCAAGAGGCGGGAAGGCATGAGCAGTTCTTC	CASSQEAGRHEQFF
TRBV5-1	TRBJ2-7	13	NA	TGCGCCAGCAGCTTCGGGGAGGCCTACGAGCAGTACTTC	CASSFGEAYEQYF
TRBV6-1	TRBJ2-5	14	NA	TGTGCCAGCAGTGATGGGGGGGCTCACGAGACCCAGTACTTC	CASSDGGAHETQYF
TRBV6-5	TRBJ2-6	15	TRBD1	TGTGCCAGCGGACAGGGGGCGTCTGGGGCCAACGTCCTGACTTTC	CASGQGASGANVLTF
TRBV6-1	TRBJ1-1	14	NA	TGTGCCAGCAGTTATAGGGGGTCGAACACTGAAGCTTTCTTT	CASSYRGSNTEAFF